This TCR beta chain was found in a study of shared clonotypes between healthy human individuals. Broader study findings: Clonotype sharing among the donors was expected to vary with sequencing depth.

As for this clone: Antigen: not known.

Deep level was the assay's run setting. Some clones are missing from TCRdb's copy, which holds only in-frame ones; the method was immunoSEQ multiplex PCR. The sample contains over a million clones, 78% of which appear only once. The CDR3 is 19 residues long. V was clipped by 0 bases and J by 0 bases, with 20 bases between them. This chain uses TRBV5-3 with TRBJ2-3; the D gene could be TRBD1 or TRBD2 (5 bases each). TRBV5-3 is designated an ORF whose function remains uncertain. The source material was memory CD4+ T cells from PBMCs. Subset indicated: CD45RA-negative fraction. The TCR comes from a man in his late teens or twenties in good health. Some clones in this sample may be carry-over from other donors' samples. The CDR3 loop is CARSLGLNEPGPSTDTQYF. The CDR3 DNA reads TGTGCCAGAAGCTTGGGACTCAACGAGCCGGGACCCAGCACAGATACGCAGTATTTT.